A selection of T cell receptor beta chains follows, all from one sample in a study of shared clonotypes between healthy human individuals. Libraries were prepared by immunoSEQ multiplex PCR; TCRdb keeps only in-frame clonotypes and omits some of them. The table records roughly 660,000 clones, about 90% of them present only once. The specimen sequenced was memory CD8+ T cells from PBMCs. The source of these receptors is a man in his late teens or twenties in good health. Some clones in this sample may be carry-over from other donors' samples. Both conserved end residues are part of each CDR3. A D gene is named only where the DNA matches it firmly. Rows give clone size only sometimes, using once, few, many, or a class for an expanded clone.

>17|once|-|TRBJ1-6|TRBV13
TGTGCCAGCAGCTTAAGAAACCAGGGGCTCTATAATTCACCCCTCCACTTT
CASSLRNQGLYNSPLHF
>15|-|-|TRBJ1-1|TRBV4-3
TGCGCCAGCAGCCAAGGGGGGGGACTAAACACTGAAGCTTTCTTT
CASSQGGGLNTEAFF
>13|once|-|TRBJ2-7|TRBV5-6
TGTGCCAGCAGCTTGAATCAGGGCTACGAGCAGTACTTC
CASSLNQGYEQYF
>18|-|-|TRBJ1-1|TRBV12-5
TGTGCTAGTGGTTTGGAGAGTCTGACAGGATTCATGAACACTGAAGCTTTCTTT
CASGLESLTGFMNTEAFF
>19|-|TRBD1|TRBJ2-7|TRBV7-8
TGTGCCAGCAGCTCCAGGACAGGGCCCGGACAGAGGAGCTCCTACGAGCAGTACTTC
CASSSRTGPGQRSSYEQYF
>17|-|-|TRBJ2-1|TRBV13
TGTGCCAGCAGCTTATTTGTTTGGGCGAGCTCCTACAATGAGCAGTTCTTC
CASSLFVWASSYNEQFF
>15|-|TRBD1|TRBJ2-7|TRBV6-6
TGTGCCAGCAGTTACGGGGGACAGGGGGCCTACGAGCAGTACTTC
CASSYGGQGAYEQYF
>14|-|-|TRBJ2-6|TRBV15
TGTGCCACCAGCAGGGGGGTTGGGGCCAACGTCCTGACTTTC
CATSRGVGANVLTF
>15|-|TRBD2|TRBJ2-1|TRBV4-1
TGCGCCAGCAGCCAGGTGCGGGAGGGCCAGGATGAGCAGTTCTTC
CASSQVREGQDEQFF
>16|-|TRBD2|TRBJ2-5|TRBV7-9
TGTGCCAGCAGCTCCCAGACTAGCGGGATGGGGGAGACCCAGTACTTC
CASSSQTSGMGETQYF
>14|-|TRBD1|TRBJ1-5|TRBV28
TGTGCCAGCAGTTTCCGGACAGGGGGCAAGCCCCAGCATTTT
CASSFRTGGKPQHF
>13|once|-|TRBJ2-7|TRBV10-2
TGCGCCAGCAGTGAGTCGGAGGGTGGCGAGCAGTACTTC
CASSESEGGEQYF
>15|once|TRBD2|TRBJ2-7|TRBV27
TGTGCCAGCAGTTTCCGACTAGCGTACCCCTACGAGCAGTACTTC
CASSFRLAYPYEQYF
>15|once|-|TRBJ2-3|TRBV10-3
TGTGCCATCAGTGATGAGCGTTCTAGCACAGATACGCAGTATTTT
CAISDERSSTDTQYF